These 2 T cell receptor beta chains share one sample of origin, sequenced in a study of shared clonotypes between healthy human individuals. Assay: immunoSEQ multiplex PCR; the TCRdb copy retains only in-frame clones and omits some. The sample has more than 2 million clones; 90% to 96% are singletons. The sequenced sample consisted of naive CD4+ T cells sorted from blood. Specified subset: CD45RA+ positively selected. These receptors all come from a man younger than 30 in good health.

V and J are TRBV5-3 and TRBJ2-5; D remains unclear. TRBV5-3 is sorted into the ORF group, with uncertain function. V dropped 10 bases and J dropped 2 bases, with 21 bases sitting between them. The CDR3 extends over 15 amino acids. In DNA, the CDR3 is TGTGCCGAGACCCTGTGGGATAACCTTCAAGAGACCCAGTACTTC. It yields the protein CAETLWDNLQETQYF.

The genes are TRBV21-1 and TRBJ2-7; TRBD1 is the table's D call and was not checked against the DNA. TRBV21-1 is an annotated pseudogene. The CDR3 runs 15 residues. CDR3 in DNA: TGTGCCAGCAGCATAAACAGGGTCGTCGGAGATAGGCAGTACTTC. Its protein product is CASSINRVVGDRQYF.